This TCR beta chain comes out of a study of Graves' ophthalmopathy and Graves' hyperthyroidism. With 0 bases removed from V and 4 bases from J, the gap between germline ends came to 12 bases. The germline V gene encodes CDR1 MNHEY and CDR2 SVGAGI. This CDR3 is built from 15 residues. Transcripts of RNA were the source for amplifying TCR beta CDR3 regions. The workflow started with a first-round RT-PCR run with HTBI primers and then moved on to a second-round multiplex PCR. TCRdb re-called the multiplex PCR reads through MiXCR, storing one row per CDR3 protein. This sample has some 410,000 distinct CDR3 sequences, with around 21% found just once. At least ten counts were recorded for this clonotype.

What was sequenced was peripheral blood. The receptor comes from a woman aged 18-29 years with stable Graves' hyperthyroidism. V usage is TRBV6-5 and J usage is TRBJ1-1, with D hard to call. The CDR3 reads CASSYSPSAGTEAFF. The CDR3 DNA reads TGTGCCAGCAGTTACTCCCCAAGCGCCGGCACTGAAGCTTTCTTT.